Presented here are 23 T cell receptor beta chains from one specimen sequenced in a study of Graves' ophthalmopathy and Graves' hyperthyroidism. As the template, RNA transcripts were used to amplify TCR beta CDR3 regions. HTBI primers were employed in first-round RT-PCR, then a second-round multiplex PCR followed. TCRdb re-called the multiplex PCR reads with MiXCR, one entry per CDR3 protein. Seen here are 200,000 to 250,000 distinct CDR3 sequences, roughly a fifth observed once, and the top ten hold around two fifths. The sample was peripheral blood. The receptors derive from a woman aged 50 to 60 with Graves' ophthalmopathy.

This clonotype was seen at least ten times. V usage is TRBV29-1 and J usage is TRBJ1-2; D is unresolved. The V gene's germline CDR1 is SQVTM and CDR2 ANQGSEA. V lost 0 bases, J lost 8 bases, and 7 bases lay in between. CDR3 size: 11 residues. CDR3 in amino acids: CSVEDMGGYTF. The CDR3 DNA reads TGCAGCGTTGAAGATATGGGGGGCTACACCTTC. Filled out from reference TRBV29-1 and TRBJ1-2, the complete variable domain reads SAVISQKPSRDICQRGTSLTIQCQVDSQVTMMFWYRQQPGQSLTLIATANQGSEATYESGFVIDKFPISRPNLTFSTLTVSNMSPEDSSIYLCSVEDMGGYTFGSGTRLTVV.

This clonotype has a count of ten or more. The genes are TRBV28 and TRBJ2-7; 11 nucleotides line up with TRBD2. Germline values: CDR1 MDHEN, CDR2 SYDVKM. V shed 6 bases and J 5 bases; nucleotides not matched to a gene: 6. CDR3 size: 14 residues. The CDR3 sequence is CASRQLAGVHEQYF. CDR3 coding DNA: TGTGCCAGCAGGCAACTAGCGGGAGTCCACGAGCAGTACTTC.

The gene calls are TRBV29-1 and TRBJ1-6; 8 bases match TRBD1. V shed 8 bases, J shed 8 bases, and the junction held 5 bases outside the gene matches. CDR1 and CDR2 from the germline V gene are SQVTM and ANQGSEA. The CDR3 runs to 12 residues. The CDR3 DNA reads TGCAGCACGGACAGGGCTGATTCACCCCTCCACTTT. Protein sequence: CSTDRADSPLHF.

The genes are TRBV7-3 and TRBJ1-1; 9 positions agree with TRBD1. The CDR3 extends over 14 amino acids. The junction had 2 bases not matched to a gene; V was cut back by 5 bases and J by 1 base. CDR1 and CDR2 (germline): SGHTA, FQGTGA. The CDR3: CASSVTGGNTEAFF. The CDR3 DNA reads TGTGCCAGCAGCGTGACAGGGGGGAACACTGAAGCTTTCTTT.

This clonotype was counted only a few times. The gene calls are TRBV5-5 and TRBJ2-1; 10 bases fit TRBD2. Germline values: CDR1 SGHKS, CDR2 YYEKEE (reference sequence). Germline trimming cut 1 base from V and 7 bases from J; bases unmatched to any gene: 5. The CDR3 is made up of 15 amino acids. Here the CDR3 reads CASSLRLAGVNEQFF. Written as DNA, the CDR3 is TGTGCCAGCAGCTTGCGGCTAGCGGGAGTTAATGAGCAGTTCTTC. Complete variable domain (other parts from reference TRBV5-5 and TRBJ2-1): DAGVTQSPTHLIKTRGQQVTLRCSPISGHKSVSWYQQVLGQGPQFIFQYYEKEERGRGNFPDRFSARQFPNYSSELNVNALLLGDSALYLCASSLRLAGVNEQFFGPGTRLTVL.

Regarding this clonotype: A much larger clone lies one base from this, so it may be a read error. The chain uses TRBV19 and TRBJ1-1; no reliable D call. In germline, CDR1 is LNHDA, CDR2 SQIVND (reference sequence). CDR3 length equals 15 residues. Written as DNA, the CDR3 is TGTACCAGTACCCCTACTTGGCAGCAGAACACTGAAGCTTTCTTT. Its translation: CTSTPTWQQNTEAFF.

This clonotype showed up many times. The chain employs TRBV20-1 and TRBJ2-7; 8 bases are a match to TRBD1. V lost 1 base to trimming and J lost 4 bases; unmatched junction nucleotides: 3. The CDR3 spans 13 residues. The germline V gene encodes CDR1 DFQATT and CDR2 SNEGSKA (reference sequence). DNA of the CDR3: TGCAGTGCTAGAGGCAGGGGGCTTTACGAGCAGTACTTC. Its translation is CSARGRGLYEQYF.

This clonotype was observed many times. The genes are TRBV19 and TRBJ1-2; TRBD1 is a possible D gene (6 bases). The CDR3 is made up of 13 amino acids. The germline CDR1 and CDR2 sequences are LNHDA and SQIVND (reference sequence). V shed 5 bases and J shed 7 bases, with 14 bases lying between them. The CDR3 coding sequence is TGTGCCAGTAGTGTAAAACAGGGCCTTGGCTACACCTTC. It translates to CASSVKQGLGYTF. The full variable domain, completed using reference TRBV19 and TRBJ1-2, is DGGITQSPKYLFRKEGQNVTLSCEQNLNHDAMYWYRQDPGQGLRLIYYSQIVNDFQKGDIAEGYSVSREKKESFPLTVTSAQKNPTAFYLCASSVKQGLGYTFGSGTRLTVV.

This clonotype was counted ten times or more. The chain is built from TRBV6-4 and TRBJ2-7; unclear D gene. In germline, CDR1 is MRHNA, CDR2 SNTAGT. This CDR3 region has 13 residues. The V end lost 8 bases, the J end lost 0 bases, and 11 bases lay between the germline ends. The CDR3 region has the DNA TGTGCCAGCTTTCTGCCAGACTCCTACGAGCAGTACTTC. Amino acid sequence: CASFLPDSYEQYF.

The chain is built from TRBV29-1 and TRBJ1-1; unclear D gene. This CDR3 is 12 amino acids long. Germline V CDR1 and CDR2: SQVTM, ANQGSEA. Trimming stripped 7 bases from V and 0 bases from J, with 9 bases between. The CDR3 DNA reads as TGCAGCGCCTTTATACTGAACACTGAAGCTTTCTTT. It encodes CSAFILNTEAFF.

This clonotype was observed many times. This chain joins TRBV12-3 or TRBV12-4 and TRBJ1-1; D is unresolved. CDR3 length equals 13 residues. The V gene lost 3 bases and the J gene lost 3 bases, with 8 bases spanning the gap. The CDR3 spells CASSFTEYTEAFF. CDR3 sequence (DNA): TGTGCCAGCAGTTTCACAGAGTACACTGAAGCTTTCTTT.

The table lists this clonotype with many counts. This chain joins TRBV28 and TRBJ1-6; maybe TRBD1 (5 bases). Looked up from germline, CDR1 is MDHEN and CDR2 is SYDVKM. The CDR3 totals 15 residues. Trimming removed 5 bases at V and 7 bases at J, with 15 bases between. DNA of the CDR3: TGTGCCAGCAGTGGGACGAATGGCTGGAATTCACCCCTCCACTTT. The encoded protein is CASSGTNGWNSPLHF.

This chain uses TRBV11-2 with TRBJ2-4, with 7 bases that match TRBD2. The germline CDR1 and CDR2 sequences are SGHAT and FQNNGV. This CDR3 comprises 21 residues. Losses at the gene ends were 0 bases for V and 3 bases for J; bases not matched to a gene: 20. CDR3 sequence reads: CASSLDAPLAYSQIRKNIQYF. CDR3 DNA: TGTGCCAGCAGCTTAGATGCGCCACTAGCGTATTCACAGATCCGCAAAAACATTCAGTACTTC.

This clonotype was seen only a few times. A much larger clone differs by one base, so this may be a read error. This sequence joins TRBV7-9 and TRBJ2-4, with D tentatively TRBD1 (6 bases). Trimming removed 0 bases at V and 15 bases at J, with 18 bases between. The CDR3 loop spans 14 amino acids. Germline V gives CDR1 SEHNR, CDR2 FQNEAQ (reference sequence). The CDR3 coding sequence is TGTGCCAGCAGCTTAGCTGAGGGTACAGGGCTTCGGTACTTC. Protein sequence: CASSLAEGTGLRYF.

Many counts were recorded for this clonotype. The V and J genes are TRBV6-5 and TRBJ2-2, with TRBD1 matching over 7 bases. Trimming cost V 2 bases and J 6 bases; bases outside gene matches: 0. The CDR3 length is 13 residues. The germline V gene has CDR1 MNHEY and CDR2 SVGAGI. The CDR3 spells CASSYRGPGELFF. CDR3 DNA sequence: TGTGCCAGCAGTTACAGGGGGCCCGGGGAGCTGTTTTTT.

This clonotype was observed at least ten times. The rearrangement joins TRBV12-5 to TRBJ1-1; tentative D call: TRBD1 (5 bases). With 5 bases removed from V and 5 bases from J, the gap between germline ends came to 15 bases. CDR1 is LGHNT and CDR2 is FRNRAP in the germline V gene. This CDR3 region has 14 residues. The CDR3 nucleotides read TGTGCTAGTGGTAGAGAGGGGCGGGGGACTGAAGCTTTCTTT. This sequence encodes CASGREGRGTEAFF.

This clonotype came up many times. V usage is TRBV6-1 and J usage is TRBJ1-6; a weak D match, TRBD1 (5 bases). Trimming took off 1 base at V and 9 bases at J, with 25 bases between the two ends. Germline-derived CDR1 and CDR2 are MNHNS and SASEGT. The CDR3 has 19 amino acids. Here the CDR3 DNA reads TGTGCCAGCAGTGAAGGCGACAGCTTGATGTTCATATGGGGTTCACCCCTCCACTTT. It encodes CASSEGDSLMFIWGSPLHF.

In its sample, this clonotype was seen many times. V is TRBV19 and J is TRBJ1-1; 9 bases agree with TRBD1. This CDR3 has 15 residues. CDR1 and CDR2 (germline): LNHDA, SQIVND (reference sequence). V lost 5 bases, J lost 1 base, and 5 bases stayed unmatched. In DNA form, the CDR3 reads TGTGCCAGTAGTGAAGACAGGGGGGGGAACACTGAAGCTTTCTTT. Its protein is CASSEDRGGNTEAFF.

The rearrangement uses TRBV6-2 or TRBV6-3 and TRBJ1-1; D may be TRBD1 (6 bases). Germline V gene data show CDR1 as MNHEY and CDR2 as SVGEGT. This CDR3 is built from 15 residues. V was clipped by 7 bases and J by 1 base, with 16 bases between them. The CDR3 spells CASMGGASENTEAFF. In DNA form, the CDR3 reads TGTGCCAGCATGGGGGGCGCATCGGAGAACACTGAAGCTTTCTTT.

A few counts support this clonotype. The chain couples TRBV3-1 to TRBJ1-1, with D possibly matching TRBD1 (6 bases). The V end was cut by 1 base, the J end by 0 bases, with 6 bases between. The CDR3 extends over 14 amino acids. The V gene's germline CDR1 is LGHDT and CDR2 YNNKEL (reference sequence). DNA of the CDR3: TGTGCCAGCAGCCAAGCAGGGGTGAACACTGAAGCTTTCTTT. Its protein product is CASSQAGVNTEAFF. Drawing the rest from reference TRBV3-1 and TRBJ1-1, the complete variable domain is DTAVSQTPKYLVTQMGNDKSIKCEQNLGHDTMYWYKQDSKKFLKIMFSYNNKELIINETVPNRFSPKSPDKAHLNLHINSLELGDSAVYFCASSQAGVNTEAFFGQGTRLTVV.

In its sample, this clonotype was seen many times. The J gene is TRBJ1-5, the V gene TRBV6-5; D is ambiguous. The V and J ends lost 6 bases and 6 bases respectively, with 12 bases between them. This CDR3 has 13 amino acids. Germline V gene lookup returns CDR1 MNHEY and CDR2 SVGAGI. The CDR3 sequence: CASSGGPGQPQHF. As DNA, the CDR3 is TGTGCCAGCAGCGGCGGCCCTGGTCAGCCCCAGCATTTT.

This clonotype was seen at least ten times. The chain carries TRBV7-9 and TRBJ2-7; 8 bases agree with TRBD1. This CDR3 spans 14 amino acids. Germline V lookup: CDR1 SEHNR, CDR2 FQNEAQ (reference sequence). Germline trimming cut 5 bases from V and 2 bases from J; bases unmatched to any gene: 5. CDR3 nucleotides: TGTGCCAGCAGCAACGACAGGGGCCCCTACGAGCAGTACTTC. This translates into CASSNDRGPYEQYF.

This clonotype was observed many times. This sequence joins TRBV30 and TRBJ2-7, with 9 bases fitting TRBD2. The CDR3 has 19 amino acids. Germline V gene lookup returns CDR1 GTSNPN and CDR2 SVGIG (reference sequence). Trimming at V came to 2 bases and at J to 7 bases, leaving 24 bases not matched to a gene. The CDR3 region has the DNA TGTGCCTGGAGTAAGGCGGGGTTCCGGCTAGCGGGAAGGAATTGGGAGCAGTACTTC. It translates to CAWSKAGFRLAGRNWEQYF.